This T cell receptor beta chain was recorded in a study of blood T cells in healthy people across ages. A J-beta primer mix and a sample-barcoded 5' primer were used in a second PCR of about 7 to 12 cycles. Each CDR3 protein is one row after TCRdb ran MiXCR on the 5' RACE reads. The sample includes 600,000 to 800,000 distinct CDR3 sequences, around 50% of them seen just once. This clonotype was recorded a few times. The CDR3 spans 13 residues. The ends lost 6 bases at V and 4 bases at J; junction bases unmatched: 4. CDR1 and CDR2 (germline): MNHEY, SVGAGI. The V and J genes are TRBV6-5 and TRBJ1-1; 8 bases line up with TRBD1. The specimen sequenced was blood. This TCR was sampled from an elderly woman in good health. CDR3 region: CASRKTGGTEAFF. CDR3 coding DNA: TGTGCCAGCAGAAAAACAGGGGGCACTGAAGCTTTCTTT.